These 22 T cell receptor beta chains were sequenced from one sample in a study of shared clonotypes between healthy human individuals. Here immunoSEQ multiplex PCR was the method, and the copy in TCRdb shows in-frame clones only, minus some. Found here are approximately 1,000,000 clones, approximately 80% of them singletons; the top ten hold 0.4% to 0.55%. The sequenced sample was memory CD4+ T cells from PBMCs. Subset of the sample: CD45RA-negative fraction. These TCRs come from a man between 18 and 29 years old in good health. Some clones in this sample may be carry-over from other donors' samples.

Comments on this clone: Other nucleotide sequences from this sample produce the same CDR3. The chain joins TRBV6-5 to TRBJ2-7; D uncertain. This CDR3 has 13 amino acids. Germline CDR1 and CDR2: MNHEY and SVGAGI. V lost 7 bases to trimming and J lost 0 bases, with 10 bases between them. CDR3 loop: CASTSTYSYEQYF. The CDR3 DNA follows: TGTGCCAGCACCTCGACATACTCCTACGAGCAGTACTTC.

V gene TRBV29-1 combines with J gene TRBJ2-6; D is uncertain. V was pared by 5 bases and J by 13 bases, with 12 bases between. The CDR3 has 11 residues. Germline loops: CDR1 SQVTM, CDR2 ANQGSEA. CDR3 sequence reads: CSVQSTEVLTF. The CDR3 DNA is TGCAGCGTTCAGAGTACAGAAGTCCTGACTTTC.

A note on this clone: The sample contains more than one DNA sequence encoding this CDR3. The rearrangement links TRBV18 to TRBJ2-5; no firm D call. This CDR3 contains 12 residues. The germline gives CDR1 KGHSH, CDR2 LQKENI. V shed 2 bases and J shed 2 bases, with 3 bases lying between them. In DNA form, the CDR3 reads TGTGCCAGCTCACCAGTTCAAGAGACCCAGTACTTC. This codes for CASSPVQETQYF.

CDR3 protein: CASSLGTGGQPQHF. The CDR3 nucleotides read TGTGCCAGCAGCTTGGGGACAGGCGGGCAGCCCCAGCATTTT. The chain recombines TRBV11-2 with TRBJ1-5, with 8 bases lining up with TRBD1. CDR1 and CDR2 from the germline V gene are SGHAT and FQNNGV. V gave up 3 bases and J gave up 7 bases; unmatched junction bases: 5. This CDR3 contains 14 residues.

This clone appeared a few times. In DNA form, the CDR3 reads TGTGCCAGCAGCTTAGAAGGACTGGGGAAGGCGGATACGCAGTATTTT. Protein product: CASSLEGLGKADTQYF. The chain links TRBV13 to TRBJ2-3; the D gene is possibly TRBD2 (5 bases). The CDR3 runs to 16 residues. V lost 1 base, J lost 6 bases, and 17 bases lay in between. CDR1 and CDR2 (germline): PRHDT, FYEKMQ (reference sequence).

J is TRBJ1-1 and V is TRBV6-5; D remains ambiguous. Trimming shortened V by 2 bases and J by 6 bases, and 10 bases separated the two germline ends. In germline, CDR1 is MNHEY, CDR2 SVGAGI. This CDR3 spans 13 amino acids. In DNA form, the CDR3 reads TGTGCCAGCAGTTACAACCGGATTGCTGAAGCTTTCTTT. Residues: CASSYNRIAEAFF.

CDR3 protein: CASSFLGDTEAFF. For the CDR3, the DNA is TGTGCCAGCAGCTTCTTAGGAGACACTGAAGCTTTCTTT. The V gene is TRBV11-3, the J gene TRBJ1-1; D not certain. The CDR3 loop spans 13 amino acids. Germline CDR1 SGHNT, CDR2 YENEEA. V was shortened by 3 bases and J by 3 bases, with 8 bases between the two germline ends.

The chain has TRBV10-3 and TRBJ2-5, with TRBD2 as a possible D gene (7 bases). V lost 6 bases, J lost 5 bases, and 19 bases lay in between. This CDR3 has 15 amino acids. Per germline, CDR1 ENHRY and CDR2 SYGVKD. CDR3 loop: CAISNVQGGVETQYF. The CDR3 DNA is TGTGCCATCAGCAATGTACAGGGAGGGGTTGAGACCCAGTACTTC.

The rearrangement uses TRBV6-6 and TRBJ2-7; 8 bases align to TRBD2. The V segment lost 2 bases and the J segment 6 bases; nucleotides outside the gene matches: 3. The CDR3 runs 13 residues. In germline, CDR1 is MNHNY, CDR2 SVGAGI (reference sequence). CDR3 amino acids: CASSYPGGFEQYF. CDR3 nucleotides: TGTGCCAGCAGTTACCCGGGAGGGTTCGAGCAGTACTTC.

The J gene is TRBJ1-2, the V gene TRBV7-2; 9 bases fit TRBD1. The J segment lost 6 bases and the V segment lost 5 bases, leaving 7 bases of the junction unmatched. The CDR3 is made up of 14 amino acids. Germline CDR1 is SGHTA and CDR2 is FQGNSA. The chain's CDR3 is CASSKRDRADGYTF. In DNA form, the CDR3 reads TGTGCCAGCAGCAAACGGGACAGGGCCGATGGCTACACCTTC.

The gene calls are TRBV6-6 and TRBJ1-1; D might be TRBD1 (5 bases). The CDR3 spans 12 residues. Germline lookup yields CDR1 MNHNY and CDR2 SVGAGI (reference sequence). V was pared by 7 bases and J by 4 bases, with 10 bases between. CDR3 DNA: TGTGCCAGCAATGGGGGAGGCACTGAAGCTTTCTTT. This encodes CASNGGGTEAFF.

The chain is built from TRBV4-1 and TRBJ2-1, with 7 bases fitting TRBD2. This CDR3 spans 14 amino acids. V shed 1 base, J shed 6 bases, and the junction held 3 bases outside the gene matches. The germline gives CDR1 MGHRA, CDR2 YSYEKL. CDR3 protein: CASSQGWTSNEQFF. CDR3 DNA sequence: TGCGCCAGCAGCCAAGGTTGGACTAGCAATGAGCAGTTCTTC.

The chain uses TRBV5-1 and TRBJ1-1, with 9 bases fitting TRBD1. After removal of 3 bases from V and 3 bases from J, the junction contained 9 bases not matched to a gene. The germline V gene has CDR1 SGHRS and CDR2 YFSETQ. There are 16 residues in the CDR3. The CDR3 DNA reads TGCGCCAGCAGCTCACAGCCGGGACAGGGAGACACTGAAGCTTTCTTT. This translates into CASSSQPGQGDTEAFF.

The chain couples TRBV10-3 to TRBJ2-1; TRBD2 agrees at 7 bases. Losses at the gene ends were 2 bases for V and 15 bases for J; bases not matched to a gene: 10. The CDR3 spans 13 residues. Germline lookup yields CDR1 ENHRY and CDR2 SYGVKD. The CDR3 bases are TGTGCCATCAGTGAGACCGCTAGCGGAGCGAGGTTCTTC. Protein: CAISETASGARFF.

Notes on this clone: A much larger clone sits a single nucleotide away, making a read error possible. The J gene is TRBJ1-2, the V gene TRBV5-8; D is unclear. Germline CDR1 is SGHTS and CDR2 is YDEGEE. The CDR3 is made up of 12 amino acids. Trimming cost V 0 bases and J 3 bases, with 3 bases left between them. This CDR3 is CASSLGYYGYTF. DNA of the CDR3: TGTGCCAGCAGCTTGGGCTACTATGGCTACACCTTC.

The V call is TRBV5-6, the J call TRBJ2-5, with 9 bases matching TRBD1. CDR1 is SGHDT and CDR2 is YYEEEE in the germline V gene. CDR3 size: 15 residues. J was trimmed by 4 bases and V by 1 base; bases with no gene match: 5. In DNA form, the CDR3 reads TGTGCCAGCAGCTTGAGGACAGGGGAGAGAGAGACCCAGTACTTC. Translation gives CASSLRTGERETQYF.

The V gene is TRBV6-6, the J gene TRBJ2-7; a weak D match, TRBD1 (6 bases). The CDR3 has 14 amino acids. V dropped 6 bases and J dropped 6 bases, with 18 bases sitting between them. CDR1 is MNHNY and CDR2 is SVGAGI in the germline V gene (reference sequence). The CDR3 here is CASRPSGGWPEQYF. CDR3 coding DNA: TGTGCCAGCAGACCCTCTGGGGGCTGGCCCGAGCAGTACTTC.

This clone came up once. A much larger clone differs by one base, so this may be a read error. The chain employs TRBV7-2 and TRBJ2-7; TRBD2 aligns across 12 bases. The CDR3 sequence is 15 residues long. CDR1 is SGHTA and CDR2 is FQGNSA in the germline V gene. The ends lost 3 bases at V and 5 bases at J; junction bases unmatched: 5. This CDR3 is CASSFMTSGSHEQYF. CDR3 DNA sequence: TGTGCCAGCAGCTTTATGACTAGCGGGAGTCACGAGCAGTACTTC.

This clone was counted only a few times. The gene calls are TRBV30 and TRBJ1-1, with a weak D call TRBD1 (5 bases). The CDR3 length is 16 residues. Per the germline V gene, CDR1 is GTSNPN and CDR2 is SVGIG (reference sequence). The V and J ends lost 3 bases and 1 base respectively, with 18 bases between them. This CDR3 is CAWSVGVLGKNTEAFF. CDR3 bases: TGTGCCTGGAGCGTAGGGGTTTTGGGGAAGAACACTGAAGCTTTCTTT.

The chain joins TRBV7-9 to TRBJ2-2, with D tentatively TRBD1 or TRBD2 (5 bases each). V lost 5 bases, J lost 4 bases, and 8 bases lay in between. This CDR3 comprises 13 residues. Germline V gene data show CDR1 as SEHNR and CDR2 as FQNEAQ (reference sequence). As DNA, the CDR3 is TGTGCCAGCAGCCGAGGGGCCACCGGGGAGCTGTTTTTT. It codes for CASSRGATGELFF.

The chain joins TRBV2 to TRBJ2-1; 12 positions match TRBD2. The CDR3 is made up of 14 amino acids. The germline gives CDR1 SNHLY, CDR2 FYNNEI. The J segment lost 9 bases and the V segment lost 6 bases, leaving 6 bases of the junction unmatched. The CDR3 spells CASSRLAGVVEQFF. The CDR3 nucleotides read TGTGCCAGCAGCCGACTAGCGGGAGTGGTTGAGCAGTTCTTC. The full variable domain, in which reference TRBV2 and TRBJ2-1 provide the parts outside the CDR3, is EPEVTQTPSHQVTQMGQEVILRCVPISNHLYFYWYRQILGQKVEFLVSFYNNEISEKSEIFDDQFSVERPDGSNFTLKIRSTKLEDSAMYFCASSRLAGVVEQFFGPGTRLTVL.

The J gene is TRBJ2-7, the V gene TRBV4-3; D is perhaps TRBD1 or TRBD2 (5 bases each). The CDR3 contains 16 residues. CDR1 and CDR2 from the germline V gene are LGHNA and YSLEER. V lost 3 bases and J 4 bases, leaving 19 bases between the germline ends. CDR3 nucleotide sequence: TGCGCCAGCAGCCAGGGCTTGGGACCGGACCCTTACGAGCAGTACTTC. This encodes CASSQGLGPDPYEQYF.